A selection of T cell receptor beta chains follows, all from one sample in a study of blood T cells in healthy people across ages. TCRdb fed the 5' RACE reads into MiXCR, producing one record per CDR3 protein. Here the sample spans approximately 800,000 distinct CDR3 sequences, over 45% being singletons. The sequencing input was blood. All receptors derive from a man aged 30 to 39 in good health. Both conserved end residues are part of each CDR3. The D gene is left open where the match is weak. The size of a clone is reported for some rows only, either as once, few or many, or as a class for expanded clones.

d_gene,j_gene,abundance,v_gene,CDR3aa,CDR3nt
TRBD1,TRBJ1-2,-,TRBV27,CASSVTGGRGYTF,TGTGCCAGCAGTGTAACAGGGGGCAGGGGCTACACCTTC
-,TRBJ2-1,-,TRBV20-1,CSAREGRTSEQFF,TGCAGTGCTAGAGAAGGCCGGACGAGTGAGCAGTTCTTC
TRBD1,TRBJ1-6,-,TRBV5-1,CASSLAQGINSPLHF,TGCGCCAGCAGCTTGGCACAGGGGATCAATTCACCCCTCCACTTT
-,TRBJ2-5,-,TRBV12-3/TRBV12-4,CASSTTGHSGETQYF,TGTGCCAGCAGCACCACTGGACACAGCGGAGAGACCCAGTACTTC
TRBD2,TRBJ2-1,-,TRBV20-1,CSARDQSGTSGYNEQFF,TGCAGTGCTAGAGATCAGTCCGGGACTAGCGGATACAATGAGCAGTTCTTC
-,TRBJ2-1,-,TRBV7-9,CASSSYPGRSGYNEQFF,TGTGCCAGCAGCTCGTACCCAGGGAGGTCGGGATACAATGAGCAGTTCTTC
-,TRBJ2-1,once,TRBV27,CASSFLAGATINEQFF,TGTGCCAGCAGTTTCCTAGCAGGGGCTACTATCAATGAGCAGTTCTTC
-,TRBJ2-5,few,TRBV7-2,CASSLAYETQYF,TGTGCCAGCAGCCTGGCGTACGAGACCCAGTACTTC
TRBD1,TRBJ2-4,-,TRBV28,CASSSDDRVWEQYF,TGTGCCAGCAGCTCTGACGACAGGGTTTGGGAGCAGTACTTC
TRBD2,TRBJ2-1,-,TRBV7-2,CASNLGPGGVLDNEQFF,TGTGCCAGCAACTTAGGACCGGGAGGGGTATTGGACAATGAGCAGTTCTTC
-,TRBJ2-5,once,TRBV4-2,CASSQDPDVEETQYF,TGTGCCAGCAGCCAAGATCCGGATGTAGAGGAGACCCAGTACTTC
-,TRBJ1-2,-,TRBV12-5,CASGLESYGYTF,TGTGCTAGTGGTTTGGAGAGCTATGGCTACACCTTC
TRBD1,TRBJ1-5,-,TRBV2,CASSLDRGGAQPQHF,TGTGCCAGCAGTTTGGACAGGGGAGGGGCTCAGCCCCAGCATTTT
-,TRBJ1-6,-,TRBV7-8,CASSSQPNSGSTLHF,TGTGCCAGCAGCTCCCAACCGAACTCTGGTTCGACCCTCCACTTT
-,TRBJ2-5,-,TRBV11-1,CASSPRVGQEETQYF,TGTGCCAGCAGCCCTAGGGTAGGACAAGAAGAGACCCAGTACTTC
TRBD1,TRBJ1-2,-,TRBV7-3,CASSSTGGDYGYTF,TGTGCCAGCAGCTCGACAGGGGGAGACTATGGCTACACCTTC
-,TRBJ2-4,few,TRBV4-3,CASSQEGTSTRDIQYF,TGCGCCAGCAGCCAAGAGGGCACTAGCACCCGGGACATTCAGTACTTC
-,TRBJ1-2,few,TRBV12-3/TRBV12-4,CASSLGGGYGYTF,TGTGCCAGCAGTTTAGGGGGTGGCTATGGCTACACCTTC
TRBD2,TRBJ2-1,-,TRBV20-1,CSASLGLAGGFYNEQFF,TGCAGTGCTAGTCTGGGTCTAGCGGGGGGCTTCTACAATGAGCAGTTCTTC
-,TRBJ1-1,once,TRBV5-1,CASSLLANTEAFF,TGCGCCAGCAGCTTATTAGCGAACACTGAAGCTTTCTTT
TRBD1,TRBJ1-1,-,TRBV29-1,CSGAQGEGTEAFF,TGCAGCGGGGCGCAGGGGGAGGGCACTGAAGCTTTCTTT
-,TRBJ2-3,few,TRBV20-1,CSARDRGGATDTQYF,TGCAGTGCTAGAGATCGGGGCGGGGCGACAGATACGCAGTATTTT
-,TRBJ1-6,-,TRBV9,CASSVGRNSPLHF,TGTGCCAGCAGCGTAGGGCGGAATTCACCCCTCCACTTT
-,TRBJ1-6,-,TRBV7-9,CASSPAFEGSPLHF,TGTGCCAGCAGCCCCGCATTTGAAGGTTCACCCCTCCACTTT
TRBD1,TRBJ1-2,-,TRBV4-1,CASSQRTGGAVGYTF,TGCGCCAGCAGCCAACGTACAGGGGGCGCGGTTGGCTACACCTTC
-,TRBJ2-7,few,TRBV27,CATWGNYEQYF,TGTGCCACCTGGGGCAACTACGAGCAGTACTTC
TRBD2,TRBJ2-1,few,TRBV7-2,CASSVSGSMVEQFF,TGTGCCAGCAGCGTTAGCGGGAGTATGGTTGAGCAGTTCTTC
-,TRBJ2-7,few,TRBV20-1,CSAPDSSYEQYF,TGCAGTGCTCCGGACAGCTCCTACGAGCAGTACTTC
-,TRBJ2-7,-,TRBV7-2,CASSLVAESYEQYF,TGTGCCAGCAGCTTAGTCGCGGAGTCCTACGAGCAGTACTTC
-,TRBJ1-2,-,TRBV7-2,CASSLERGGYTF,TGTGCCAGCAGCTTAGAGAGGGGTGGCTACACCTTC
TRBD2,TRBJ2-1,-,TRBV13,CASSTGLAGVNEQFF,TGTGCCAGCAGCACAGGACTAGCGGGGGTGAATGAGCAGTTCTTC
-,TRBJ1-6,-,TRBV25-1,CASSERVAYNSPLHF,TGTGCCAGCAGTGAGAGGGTGGCTTATAATTCACCCCTCCACTTT
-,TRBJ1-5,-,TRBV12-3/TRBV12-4,CASSFGGQPQHF,TGTGCCAGCAGTTTTGGGGGTCAGCCCCAGCATTTT
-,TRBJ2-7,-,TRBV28,CASSFPDSTYEQYF,TGTGCCAGCAGTTTCCCGGACAGTACCTACGAGCAGTACTTC
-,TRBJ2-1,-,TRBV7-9,CASSLLGRDPYNERFF,TGTGCCAGCAGCTTACTTGGCAGGGACCCCTACAATGAGCGGTTCTTC
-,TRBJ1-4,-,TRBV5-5,CASSLLGVLATNEKLFF,TGTGCCAGCAGCCTATTGGGGGTTCTTGCAACTAATGAAAAACTGTTTTTT
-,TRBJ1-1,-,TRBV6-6,CASSYSQLTEAFF,TGTGCTAGCAGTTACTCTCAGTTGACTGAAGCTTTCTTT
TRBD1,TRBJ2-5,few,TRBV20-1,CSARDPGGVSNEQYF,TGCAGTGCTAGAGATCCAGGGGGCGTTTCGAATGAGCAGTACTTC
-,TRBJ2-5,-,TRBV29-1,CSVYAENQETQYF,TGCAGCGTTTACGCGGAAAACCAAGAGACCCAGTACTTC
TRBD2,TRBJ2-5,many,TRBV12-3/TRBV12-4,CASRPGLAPKTQYF,TGTGCCAGCAGGCCGGGACTAGCGCCTAAGACCCAGTACTTC
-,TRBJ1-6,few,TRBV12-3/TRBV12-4,CASSFGPVNSPLHF,TGTGCCAGCAGTTTTGGACCCGTAAATTCACCCCTCCACTTT
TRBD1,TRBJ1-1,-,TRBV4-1,CASSQVGAGTGFTEAFF,TGCGCCAGCAGCCAAGTTGGCGCCGGGACAGGGTTCACTGAAGCTTTCTTT
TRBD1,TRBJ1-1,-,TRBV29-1,CSVPGQGYNTEAFF,TGCAGCGTACCGGGACAGGGATATAACACTGAAGCTTTCTTT
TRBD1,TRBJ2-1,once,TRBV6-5,CASRGQNYNEQFF,TGTGCCAGCAGGGGACAGAACTACAATGAGCAGTTCTTC
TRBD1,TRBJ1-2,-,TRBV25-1,CASSTSDRLRDYTF,TGTGCCAGCTCGACCTCGGACAGGTTACGGGACTACACCTTC
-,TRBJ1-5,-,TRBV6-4,CASSEFDGTSPGEQPQHF,TGTGCCAGCAGTGAATTTGACGGGACTTCTCCGGGAGAGCAGCCCCAGCATTTT
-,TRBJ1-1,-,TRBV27,CASTLTVTRTEAFF,TGTGCCAGCACACTTACAGTTACGCGCACTGAAGCTTTCTTT
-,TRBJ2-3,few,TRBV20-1,CSAKTDTQYF,TGCAGTGCTAAGACAGATACGCAGTATTTT
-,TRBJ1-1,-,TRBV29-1,CSVRGAGDTEAFF,TGCAGCGTTCGCGGCGCGGGCGACACTGAAGCTTTCTTT
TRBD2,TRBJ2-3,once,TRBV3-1,CASSQASGATDTQYF,TGTGCCAGCAGCCAAGCTAGCGGGGCCACAGATACGCAGTATTTT
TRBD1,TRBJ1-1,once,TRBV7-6,CASSPRTGEAFF,TGTGCCAGCAGCCCGAGGACAGGGGAAGCTTTCTTT
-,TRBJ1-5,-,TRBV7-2,CASSPQGWGHQPQHF,TGTGCCAGCAGCCCCCAGGGGTGGGGGCACCAGCCCCAGCATTTT
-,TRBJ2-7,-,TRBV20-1,CSASRDPAYEQYF,TGCAGTGCTAGTCGGGACCCGGCCTACGAGCAGTACTTC
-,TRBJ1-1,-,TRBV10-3,CAISEEGGNTEAFF,TGTGCCATCAGTGAAGAGGGAGGGAACACTGAAGCTTTCTTT
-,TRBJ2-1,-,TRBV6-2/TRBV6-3,CASRNGQGGNNEQFF,TGTGCCAGCAGGAATGGACAGGGAGGGAACAATGAGCAGTTCTTC